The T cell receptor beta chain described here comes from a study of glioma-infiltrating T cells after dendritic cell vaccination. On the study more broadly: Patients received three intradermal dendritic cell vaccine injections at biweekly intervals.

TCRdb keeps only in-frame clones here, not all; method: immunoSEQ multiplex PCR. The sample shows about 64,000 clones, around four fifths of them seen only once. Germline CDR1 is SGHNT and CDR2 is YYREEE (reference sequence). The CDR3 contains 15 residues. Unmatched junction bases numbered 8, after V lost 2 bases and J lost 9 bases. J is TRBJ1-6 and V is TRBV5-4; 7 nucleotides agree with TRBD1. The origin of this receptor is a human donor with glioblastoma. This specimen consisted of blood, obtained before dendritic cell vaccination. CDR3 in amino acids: CASSFGGQLPSPLHF. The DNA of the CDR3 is TGTGCCAGCAGCTTTGGGGGACAGCTCCCTTCACCCCTCCACTTT.